This TCR beta chain was sequenced in a study of T cell repertoires in cytomegalovirus infection. Germline-derived CDR1 and CDR2 are LNHDA and SQIVND (reference sequence). V lost 6 bases, J lost 0 bases, and 12 bases lay in between. The CDR3 has 15 amino acids. Each CDR3 protein is one row after TCRdb ran MiXCR on the reads. This repertoire shows around 450,000 distinct CDR3 sequences, 31% found once; its top ten account for roughly an eighth. What was sequenced was PBMCs. The chain is built from TRBV19 and TRBJ1-5; possible D gene TRBD1, 5 bases. The origin of this receptor is a human donor in good health (CMV status not recorded). Some clones in this sample may be carry-over from other donors' samples. CDR3 loop: CASREDRLSNQPQHF. Written as DNA, the CDR3 is TGTGCCAGTAGGGAAGACAGACTTAGCAATCAGCCCCAGCATTTT.